A selection of T cell receptor beta chains follows, all from one sample in a study of cytomegalovirus exposure and HLA in healthy donors. Produced via immunoSEQ multiplex PCR; TCRdb's table is partial and in-frame only. The sample includes fewer than 200,000 clones, approximately 86% of them seen just once. Source material: PBMCs. The receptors shown here come from a young man in good health and CMV-seropositive. The CDR3 runs from the conserved cysteine through the conserved F or W. Where a row states a size, it is once, few, many or the class of an expanded clone; other rows omit it.

v_gene	abundance	CDR3aa
TRBV28	.	CASRRTGGDEQYF
TRBV11-2	.	CASSHIRGQVKNIQYF
TRBV11-2	.	CASSLETDRANEQFF
TRBV29-1	.	CSVSRTSGGALFPGELFF
TRBV21-1	.	CASSPRDRANYGYTF
TRBV15	.	CATSRDRGSSQETQYF
TRBV29-1	.	CSVVEGQGRNEQFF
TRBV9	.	CASSVVSTEAFF
TRBV7-2	.	CASSFRTGGTEAFF
TRBV6-5	.	CASSYGRTETQYF
TRBV4-3	.	CASSPSTNEKLFF
TRBV21-1	once	CASSKGTGEPNSPLHF
TRBV29-1	.	CSVGDNNYGYTF
TRBV9	.	CASSVYDGIYEQYF
TRBV9	.	CASSVLERGGLDEQFF
TRBV19	few	CASLQQGTQPQHF
TRBV11-2	many	CASSLDGTGLTQQYF
TRBV28	.	CASSNPRGYEQYF
TRBV2	few	CASSETGSYTEAFF
TRBV27	.	CASSPVDRVSYEQYF
TRBV7-7	once	CASSRDIGETQYF
TRBV6-5	few	CASRLQPNTEAFF
TRBV27	once	CASSFFQGPTGELFF
TRBV7-9	.	CASSSLTGILEKLFF
TRBV5-1	.	CASSLGVTNQETQYF
TRBV14	.	CASSLQSSGANVLTF